This entry features one T cell receptor (beta chain) sequence. This entry is derived from a study of blood T cell repertoires in COVID-19. The V gene's germline CDR1 is MNHEY and CDR2 SMNVEV (reference sequence). This CDR3 has 14 residues. Trimming cost V 5 bases and J 7 bases; bases outside gene matches: 7. Data came from immunoSEQ multiplex PCR; TCRdb stores just in-frame clones and leaves some out. The table lists roughly 180,000 clones, approximately 84% of them singletons. The rearrangement joins TRBV27 to TRBJ2-2, with TRBD1 matching over 7 bases. The TCR was taken from a man in his forties who had recovered from COVID-19. What was sequenced was peripheral blood. The CDR3 protein is CASSTDREFGELFF. The CDR3 DNA follows: TGTGCCAGCAGTACCGACAGGGAGTTCGGGGAGCTGTTTTTT.